The clone carrying this TCR beta chain was observed many times. This sample was included in a study of CD8 T cells in ankylosing spondylitis. TCRdb passed the 5' RACE reads through MiXCR, listing each CDR3 protein once. The sample has 150,000 to 200,000 distinct CDR3 sequences, approximately 18% seen once. CDR3 size: 14 residues. Unmatched junction bases numbered 2, after V lost 5 bases and J lost 5 bases. CDR1 and CDR2 (germline): KGHDR, SFDVKD. Sequences were obtained from blood, either unsorted or a sorted T cell fraction (not recorded which). The rearrangement uses TRBV24-1 and TRBJ1-5, with 10 nucleotides matching TRBD1. This receptor was taken from a male donor under 30 with ankylosing spondylitis or in good health (not recorded which). CDR3 residues: CATSGQGAHQPQHF. The DNA for the CDR3 is TGTGCCACCAGTGGACAGGGGGCGCATCAGCCCCAGCATTTT.